What follows are 9 T cell receptor beta chains derived from one specimen sequenced in a study of OX40 agonist ivuxolimab in advanced cancers. This table comes from immunoSEQ multiplex PCR, and its TCRdb copy is limited to in-frame clones, with some not included. The table records 60,000 or so clones, 65% to 85% of them present only once. The material sequenced was CD4+ or CD8+ T cells sorted from blood, taken in a trial of the OX40 agonist ivuxolimab. These receptors originate from an adult with an advanced solid tumor such as melanoma, head and neck, liver or kidney cancer.

The chain employs TRBV29-1 and TRBJ1-2; 8 bases line up with TRBD1. The CDR3 is 12 amino acids. Germline V gene data show CDR1 as SQVTM and CDR2 as ANQGSEA. Losses at the gene ends were 6 bases for V and 4 bases for J; bases not matched to a gene: 4. The CDR3 protein is CSVPGQGYGYTF. The CDR3 DNA reads TGCAGCGTCCCCGGACAGGGCTATGGCTACACCTTC.

The chain links TRBV2 to TRBJ1-4, with unresolved D. Trimming shortened V by 3 bases and J by 8 bases, and 13 bases separated the two germline ends. The CDR3 length is 14 residues. Germline CDR1 is SNHLY and CDR2 is FYNNEI. The DNA of the CDR3 is TGTGCCAGCAGTGAGCCCCGGGTGGGAGAAAAACTGTTTTTT. Translation: CASSEPRVGEKLFF.

The V and J genes are TRBV7-9 and TRBJ1-1; 7 bases line up with TRBD1. The CDR3 spans 13 residues. Germline V gene data show CDR1 as SEHNR and CDR2 as FQNEAQ (reference sequence). With 6 bases clipped from V and 4 bases from J, the junction kept 5 bases outside the gene matches. The CDR3 DNA reads as TGTGCCAGCAGTTCTCAGGGGGGCACTGAAGCTTTCTTT. It translates to CASSSQGGTEAFF.

The chain employs TRBV19 and TRBJ2-1, with D unresolved. CDR1 LNHDA and CDR2 SQIVND come from the germline V gene (reference sequence). V lost 6 bases, J lost 3 bases, and 9 bases lay in between. This CDR3 has 13 residues. The CDR3 spells CASRAMDYNEQFF. DNA for the CDR3: TGTGCCAGTAGGGCTATGGACTACAATGAGCAGTTCTTC.

The chain has TRBV2 and TRBJ1-1; D is possibly TRBD1 (5 bases). V shed 7 bases and J shed 2 bases, with 17 bases lying between them. Germline CDR1 SNHLY, CDR2 FYNNEI. There are 15 residues in the CDR3. CDR3 protein: CASTERQGDNTEAFF. For the CDR3, the DNA is TGTGCCAGCACCGAGCGGCAGGGAGATAACACTGAAGCTTTCTTT.

J is TRBJ2-2 and V is TRBV9; 13 positions match TRBD2. J was trimmed by 3 bases and V by 4 bases; bases with no gene match: 6. Germline-derived CDR1 and CDR2 are SGDLS and YYNGEE. The CDR3 has 17 residues. CDR3 sequence reads: CASSPRTSGGHTGELFF. In DNA, the CDR3 is TGTGCCAGCAGCCCCCGGACTAGCGGGGGTCACACCGGGGAGCTGTTTTTT.

This chain uses TRBV13 with TRBJ2-5; 8 bases are shared with TRBD1. V dropped 3 bases and J dropped 12; count of bases not matched to a gene: 9. CDR1 PRHDT and CDR2 FYEKMQ come from the germline V gene (reference sequence). The CDR3 runs to 13 residues. CDR3 residues: CASSFGQGRVEYF. CDR3 DNA: TGTGCCAGCAGCTTCGGACAGGGTAGAGTAGAGTACTTC.

V gene TRBV7-2 combines with J gene TRBJ1-5; D is unresolved. There are 15 residues in the CDR3. Looked up from germline, CDR1 is SGHTA and CDR2 is FQGNSA. V was shortened by 1 base and J by 3 bases, with 10 bases between the two germline ends. The CDR3 spells CASSLEGQYNQPQHF. The CDR3 DNA sequence: TGTGCCAGCAGCTTAGAGGGCCAGTACAATCAGCCCCAGCATTTT.

V is TRBV7-9 and J is TRBJ2-2; D is possibly TRBD2 (6 bases). CDR1 and CDR2 from the germline V gene are SEHNR and FQNEAQ (reference sequence). CDR3 length equals 16 residues. With 1 base removed from V and 0 bases from J, the gap between germline ends came to 9 bases. CDR3 sequence reads: CASSLGLATNTGELFF. CDR3 nucleotides: TGTGCCAGCAGCTTAGGGCTAGCGACGAACACCGGGGAGCTGTTTTTT.